The rows below give T cell receptor beta chains drawn from one sample of a study of T cell responses to AZD1222 COVID-19 vaccine. Using immunoSEQ multiplex PCR, the repertoire was profiled, and TCRdb retains in-frame clones only, with some absent. The data contain fewer than 150,000 clones, around nine tenths of them singletons. Here the sequenced sample was peripheral blood, taken 28 days after the second AZD1222 dose. The receptors were gathered from an adult who received the AZD1222 COVID-19 vaccine. CDR3s include the opening cysteine and the closing phenylalanine or tryptophan. The D gene is left open where the match is weak. Some rows mark clone size as missing; the rest say once, few, many or name a class of expanded clone.

D gene,J gene,V gene,clone size,CDR3 DNA,CDR3 protein
.,TRBJ2-6,TRBV10-3,.,TGTGCCATCGCCCCGGGCGGCTCTGGGGCCAACGTCCTGACTTTC,CAIAPGGSGANVLTF
.,TRBJ1-2,TRBV5-5,few,TGTGCCAGCAGCTTTCTACAGGGAGGCGAGAACACCTTC,CASSFLQGGENTF
.,TRBJ2-1,TRBV7-2,.,TGTGCCAGCAGCTTAAGACAGTGGAGTTACAATGAGCAGTTCTTC,CASSLRQWSYNEQFF
.,TRBJ1-2,TRBV3-1/TRBV3-2,.,TGTGCCAGCAGCCAAGCGGGGCGTAACTATGGCTACACCTTC,CASSQAGRNYGYTF
.,TRBJ2-5,TRBV5-1,few,TGCGCCAGCAGCTCCAGGACTGGAAGCGGGGAGACCCAGTACTTC,CASSSRTGSGETQYF
.,TRBJ1-1,TRBV4-2,.,TGTGCCAGCAGCCAAGGGGCAGGGGTCGGTGGGACTGAAGCTTTCTTT,CASSQGAGVGGTEAFF
.,TRBJ2-2,TRBV1,.,TGCACCAGCAGCCAAAAATCATGGGGCAGGGGGTTTGGTGGGGAGCTGTTTTTT,CTSSQKSWGRGFGGELFF
TRBD1,TRBJ1-1,TRBV2,once,TGTGCCAGCACCTGGACAGGGGGTTATGCTTTCTTT,CASTWTGGYAFF
TRBD1,TRBJ1-6,TRBV30,.,TGTGCCTGGAGTCGGACAGGGTTTAATTCACCCCTCCACTTT,CAWSRTGFNSPLHF
.,TRBJ2-3,TRBV19,.,TGTGCCAGTAGTAGGAGGCCGGATACGCAGTATTTT,CASSRRPDTQYF
.,TRBJ1-4,TRBV4-1,once,TGCGCCAGCAGCTTAGTCAGTATAAATGAAAAACTGTTTTTT,CASSLVSINEKLFF
.,TRBJ1-5,TRBV7-3,few,TGTGCCAGCAGCCTCCGGAGGTTGGGTCTTAATCAGCCCCAGCATTTT,CASSLRRLGLNQPQHF
TRBD1,TRBJ1-4,TRBV2,.,TGTGCCAGCAGTCCCGGGACAGGGCGTGAAAAACTGTTTTTT,CASSPGTGREKLFF
.,TRBJ2-2,TRBV9,.,TGTGCCAGCAGCGTAGGCCCAACCGGGCCCAACACCGGGGAGCTGTTTTTT,CASSVGPTGPNTGELFF
.,TRBJ1-1,TRBV5-1,.,TGCGCCAGCAGCTCGGACACTGAAGCTTTCTTT,CASSSDTEAFF
.,TRBJ1-4,TRBV24-1,.,TGTGCCACCAGTGATTCCCGGGAGGGTGATGAAAAACTGTTTTTT,CATSDSREGDEKLFF
.,TRBJ1-1,TRBV28,.,TGTGCCAGCAGTTTAGGCCGGGTTGAGATCTTCTTT,CASSLGRVEIFF
.,TRBJ1-1,TRBV30,.,TGTGCCTGGAGTGTACGACTTGGCAACACTGAAGCTTTCTTT,CAWSVRLGNTEAFF
.,TRBJ2-7,TRBV7-2,.,TGTGCCAGCAGCTTAGTGGGGGGGACAGCCCACGAGCAGTACTTC,CASSLVGGTAHEQYF
.,TRBJ1-1,TRBV7-8,.,TGTGCCAGCAGCCAAAAAGGACGGGAAGCTTTCTTT,CASSQKGREAFF
.,TRBJ1-1,TRBV28,.,TGTGCCAGCAGGCCCCCAGCGGGGTACACTGAAGCTTTCTTT,CASRPPAGYTEAFF
.,TRBJ2-7,TRBV28,.,TGTGCCAGCAGTTTACCAGGTAGCTCCTACGAGCAGTACTTC,CASSLPGSSYEQYF
TRBD1,TRBJ2-5,TRBV5-4,.,TGTGCCAGCAGCTCCGGGACAGGGTTGGAGACCCAGTACTTC,CASSSGTGLETQYF
.,TRBJ1-1,TRBV6-5,.,TGTGCCAGCAGGGCAGGCGGTGGGCCAGACACTGAAGCTTTCTTT,CASRAGGGPDTEAFF
TRBD1,TRBJ1-2,TRBV18,.,TGTGCCAGCGCAGGGGGGGGCCGCTATGGCTACACCTTC,CASAGGGRYGYTF
.,TRBJ2-3,TRBV2,.,TGTGCCACCCCCCGGGACCGAAGCACAGATACGCAGTATTTT,CATPRDRSTDTQYF
TRBD1,TRBJ1-4,TRBV5-4,.,TGTGCCAGCAGTTCCCAGGGGGCAACTAATGAAAAACTGTTTTTT,CASSSQGATNEKLFF
.,TRBJ1-4,TRBV4-2,few,TGTGCCAGCAGCCAAGAAAAAGGGCGGAAACTGTTTTTT,CASSQEKGRKLFF
TRBD2,TRBJ2-2,TRBV5-1,.,TGCGCCAGCAGCTTGGTGTCGGCTAGCGGGAGGACAAACACCGGGGAGCTGTTTTTT,CASSLVSASGRTNTGELFF
TRBD1,TRBJ2-7,TRBV2,.,TGTGCCAGCTCCTGGGACAGGGACCAAAGCTCCTACGAGCAGTACTTC,CASSWDRDQSSYEQYF
.,TRBJ2-2,TRBV7-8,.,TGTGCCAGCAGCTTACGGTTGGATGGGGAGCTGTTTTTT,CASSLRLDGELFF
.,TRBJ1-1,TRBV27,.,TGTGCCAGCAGTTTTTCAAGATCCAATGAAGCTTTCTTT,CASSFSRSNEAFF
.,TRBJ1-1,TRBV27,.,TGTGCCAGCAGACGGACTTCCCCCCCTGAAGCTTTCTTT,CASRRTSPPEAFF
.,TRBJ2-1,TRBV29-1,.,TGCAGCGCTTCTCGAGATGAGCAGTTCTTC,CSASRDEQFF
.,TRBJ1-1,TRBV6-5,.,TGTGCCAGCAGTTACGGAGCAGGTGGGGACACTGAAGCTTTCTTT,CASSYGAGGDTEAFF
TRBD1,TRBJ1-1,TRBV6-5,.,TGTGCCAGCGCCCACAGGGGATCGGCGGACACTGAAGCTTTCTTT,CASAHRGSADTEAFF
TRBD2,TRBJ2-3,TRBV6-5,.,TGTGCCAGCAGTTATGATAGCGGGACTAGCACAGATACGCAGTATTTT,CASSYDSGTSTDTQYF
.,TRBJ2-2,TRBV30,.,TGTGCCTGGAGAACCCGCGGAGACGGGGAGCTGTTTTTT,CAWRTRGDGELFF
.,TRBJ2-2,TRBV7-8,.,TGTGCCAGCAGCCCCTATGGGGAGCTGTTTTTT,CASSPYGELFF
TRBD1,TRBJ1-1,TRBV5-4,.,TGTGCCAGCAGCCGAACAGGGACAGGGATTAGGGTTTCTGAAGCTTTCTTT,CASSRTGTGIRVSEAFF
TRBD1,TRBJ1-4,TRBV24-1,.,TGTGCCACCAGTTCCGGACAGGGGAGTAATGAAAAACTGTTTTTT,CATSSGQGSNEKLFF
.,TRBJ2-2,TRBV27,.,TGTGCCAGCAGTTTTGGAGAGAACCGGGGCTGGGTGTTTTTT,CASSFGENRGWVFF
.,TRBJ1-1,TRBV11-2,.,TGTGCCAGCAGCTTATTATTCGACACTGAAGCTTTCTTT,CASSLLFDTEAFF
.,TRBJ2-1,TRBV7-2,.,TGTGCCAGCAGCTTAGAAGTTGGTTACAATGAGCAGTTCTTC,CASSLEVGYNEQFF
.,TRBJ2-5,TRBV28,.,TGTGCCAGCAGTTTGAATTCGCGGGTGAGGAAAGAGACCCAGTACTTC,CASSLNSRVRKETQYF
.,TRBJ1-1,TRBV28,.,TGTGCCAGCAGTTTAGACAGAAGGAACACTGAAGCTTTCTTT,CASSLDRRNTEAFF
.,TRBJ2-1,TRBV28,once,TGTGCCAGCAGTTCGGTAAGGAGCTCCTACAATGAGCAGTTCTTC,CASSSVRSSYNEQFF